This T cell receptor (beta chain) is drawn from a study of T-cell memory formation after mild COVID-19. Constant-segment-primed 5'RACE gave TCR alpha and TCR beta cDNA libraries with sample barcodes and UMIs. MiXCR, run by TCRdb on the 5' RACE reads, gives a single entry per CDR3 protein. Here the sample spans 470,000 or so distinct CDR3 sequences, around a sixth being singletons. The CDR3 sequence is 14 residues long. Per the germline V gene, CDR1 is LGHDT and CDR2 is YNNKEL (reference sequence). V was clipped by 4 bases and J by 9 bases, with 16 bases between them. The sequence derives from an adult woman who had mild COVID-19 (a few samples of this study predate the infection). Cell type and time point are not known. The sample was PBMCs or a T cell subset sorted from them (not recorded which). The rearrangement uses TRBV3-1 and TRBJ2-1; no clear D gene. The CDR3 sequence is CASSLGTFYGEQFF. The CDR3 nucleotides are TGTGCCAGCAGCCTCGGCACATTTTACGGTGAGCAGTTCTTC.